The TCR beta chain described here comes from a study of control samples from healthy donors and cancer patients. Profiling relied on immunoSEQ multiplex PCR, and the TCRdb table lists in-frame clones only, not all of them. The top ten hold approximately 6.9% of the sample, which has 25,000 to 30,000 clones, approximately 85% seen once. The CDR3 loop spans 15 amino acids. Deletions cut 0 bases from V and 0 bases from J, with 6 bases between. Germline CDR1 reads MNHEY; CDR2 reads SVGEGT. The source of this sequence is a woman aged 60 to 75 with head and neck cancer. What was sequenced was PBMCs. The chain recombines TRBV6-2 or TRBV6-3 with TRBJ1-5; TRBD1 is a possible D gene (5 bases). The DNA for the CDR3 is TGTGCCAGCAGTTACTCGGGGACTAGCAATCAGCCCCAGCATTTT. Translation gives CASSYSGTSNQPQHF.